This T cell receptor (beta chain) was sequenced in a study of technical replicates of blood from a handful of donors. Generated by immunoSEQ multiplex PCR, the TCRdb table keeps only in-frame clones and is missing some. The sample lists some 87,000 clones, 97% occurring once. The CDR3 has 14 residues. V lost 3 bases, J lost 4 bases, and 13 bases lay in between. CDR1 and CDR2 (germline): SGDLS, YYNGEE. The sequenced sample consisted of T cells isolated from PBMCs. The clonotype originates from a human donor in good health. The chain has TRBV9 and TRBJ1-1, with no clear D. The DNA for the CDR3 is TGTGCCAGCAGCGGAGTCGTAAGTAGCACTGAAGCTTTCTTT. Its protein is CASSGVVSSTEAFF.